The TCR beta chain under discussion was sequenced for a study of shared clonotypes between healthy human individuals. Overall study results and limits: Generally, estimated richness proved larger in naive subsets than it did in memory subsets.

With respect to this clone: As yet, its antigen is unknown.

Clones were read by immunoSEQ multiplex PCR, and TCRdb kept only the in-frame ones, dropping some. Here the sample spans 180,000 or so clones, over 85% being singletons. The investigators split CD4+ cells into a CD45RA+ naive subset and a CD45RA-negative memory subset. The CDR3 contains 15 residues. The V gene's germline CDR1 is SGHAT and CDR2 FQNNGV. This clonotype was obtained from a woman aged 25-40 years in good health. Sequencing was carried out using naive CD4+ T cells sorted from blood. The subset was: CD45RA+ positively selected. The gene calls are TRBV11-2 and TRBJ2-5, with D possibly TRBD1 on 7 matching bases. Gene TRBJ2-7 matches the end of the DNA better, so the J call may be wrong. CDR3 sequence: CASRYGTAGSYEQYF. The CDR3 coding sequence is TGTGCCAGCAGATACGGGACAGCGGGCTCCTACGAGCAGTACTTC.